This TCR beta chain was identified during a study of T cells after yellow fever vaccination. CDR1 MNHNY and CDR2 SVGAGI come from the germline V gene (reference sequence). V shed 7 bases, J shed 3 bases, and the junction held 15 bases outside the gene matches. CDR3 size: 17 residues. 5'RACE template switching produced TCR cDNA carrying a universal primer site and UMIs. TCRdb re-analysed the 5' RACE reads in MiXCR, keeping a single row per CDR3 protein. The profile shows 300,000 to 350,000 distinct CDR3 sequences, approximately 4.2% of them singletons. Overall study results and limits: Peak timing came faster in the weaker secondary response, day 5 versus 15. The appearance of a small share of clonotypes in both CD4 and CD8 compartments was observed. Abundant bulk-derived clonotypes could contaminate FACS-sorted repertoires.

Comment on this clonotype: Its antigen is still unknown.

V and J are TRBV6-6 and TRBJ1-2; 9 bases agree with TRBD1. The sample was PBMCs, taken 5 days after the yellow fever booster vaccination. The TCR comes from a man aged 18 to 30 who received the YFV17D yellow fever vaccine. This chain's CDR3 is CASIGFMAGQGDYGYTF. CDR3 bases: TGTGCCAGCATCGGTTTTATGGCGGGACAGGGAGACTATGGCTACACCTTC.